Below are 23 T cell receptor beta chains sequenced from a single sample in a study of blood T cell repertoires in COVID-19. Libraries were prepared by immunoSEQ multiplex PCR; TCRdb keeps only in-frame clonotypes and omits some of them. Found here are fewer than 350,000 clones, about 89% of them singletons; the top ten hold approximately 4.3%. Sequenced material: peripheral blood. All receptors come from a man aged 40-55 years with acute or convalescent COVID-19.

This clone was seen a single time. The chain carries TRBV10-2 and TRBJ2-7, with D uncertain. Germline values: CDR1 WSHSY, CDR2 SAAADI. The length of the CDR3 is 15 residues. V lost 0 bases to trimming and J lost 4 bases, with 13 bases between them. CDR3 amino acids: CASSESTERWYEQYF. The DNA of the CDR3 is TGCGCCAGCAGTGAGTCGACGGAGCGATGGTACGAGCAGTACTTC.

The DNA for the CDR3 is TGTGCCAGCAAAACAGGGGATAGCACAGATACGCAGTATTTT. Translating it yields CASKTGDSTDTQYF. The gene calls are TRBV6-5 and TRBJ2-3; TRBD1 matches 7 bases. The V gene end was trimmed by 7 bases and the J gene end by 0 bases; junction bases not matched to a gene: 4. CDR1 is MNHEY, CDR2 SVGAGI, per germline. The CDR3 has 14 residues.

J is TRBJ1-2 and V is TRBV7-2, with a possible D match to TRBD1 (5 bases). CDR1 and CDR2 from the germline V gene are SGHTA and FQGNSA. This CDR3 has 14 residues. V was cut by 6 bases and J by 8 bases, with 19 bases left in between. CDR3 coding DNA: TGTGCCAGCAGAGGGGCTAACCGCTTAGGGGGCTACACCTTC. It specifies CASRGANRLGGYTF.

The rearrangement uses TRBV7-6 and TRBJ2-7; 7 nucleotides align to TRBD2. The CDR3 consists of 14 residues. V lost 5 bases and J lost 5; bases outside the gene matches: 9. The germline V gene has CDR1 SGHVS and CDR2 FNYEAQ. The CDR3 DNA sequence: TGTGCCAGCAGCCCGTTTGGGAGGGGCGACGAGCAGTACTTC. It yields the protein CASSPFGRGDEQYF. The whole variable domain, filled in from reference TRBV7-6 and TRBJ2-7, reads GAGVSQSPRYKVTKRGQDVALRCDPISGHVSLYWYRQALGQGPEFLTYFNYEAQQDKSGLPNDRFSAERPEGSISTLTIQRTEQRDSAMYRCASSPFGRGDEQYFGPGTRLTVT.

The genes are TRBV21-1 and TRBJ1-2; TRBD1 is the table's D call and was not checked against the DNA. TRBV21-1 is a pseudogene. This CDR3 has 16 amino acids. CDR3 nucleotides: TGTGCCAGCAGCCCAGTCCGGGACAGGGGGCTTGATGGCTACACCTTC. Protein sequence: CASSPVRDRGLDGYTF.

The rearrangement uses TRBV20-1 and TRBJ2-7; D is possibly TRBD1 (6 bases). Germline V gene lookup returns CDR1 DFQATT and CDR2 SNEGSKA (reference sequence). V dropped 3 bases and J dropped 6 bases, with 24 bases sitting between them. The CDR3 totals 16 residues. The chain's CDR3 is CSASPIFRQGMGEQYF. Written as DNA, the CDR3 is TGCAGTGCTAGTCCGATCTTTAGGCAGGGGATGGGCGAGCAGTACTTC.

A note on this clone: At one boundary the junction diverges from the germline segment, which might be a read error. Different DNA sequences within this sample yield the same CDR3. The chain combines TRBV29-1 with TRBJ1-3, with 8 bases lining up with TRBD1. The germline V gene has CDR1 SQVTM and CDR2 ANQGSEA. This CDR3 has 12 amino acids. As DNA, the CDR3 is TGTAGCGTTGGACAGGGAGGAAACACCATATATTTT. This sequence encodes CSVGQGGNTIYF.

This rearrangement joins TRBV19 to TRBJ2-2; 12 nucleotides line up with TRBD1. V dropped 5 bases and J dropped 4; count of bases not matched to a gene: 8. The CDR3 has 17 amino acids. CDR1 and CDR2 from the germline V gene are LNHDA and SQIVND (reference sequence). The CDR3 protein is CASSWGTGGAGTGELFF. The CDR3 region has the DNA TGTGCCAGTAGTTGGGGGACAGGGGGCGCGGGCACCGGGGAGCTGTTTTTT.

The chain is built from TRBV13 and TRBJ2-4; perhaps TRBD1 as D (6 bases). The germline CDR1 and CDR2 sequences are PRHDT and FYEKMQ (reference sequence). V lost 4 bases and J 0 bases, leaving 13 bases between the germline ends. This CDR3 is built from 16 residues. Here the CDR3 reads CASSSTGWLAKNIQYF. Here the CDR3 DNA reads TGTGCCAGCAGCTCCACAGGGTGGCTAGCCAAAAACATTCAGTACTTC. The whole variable domain, remainder taken from reference TRBV13 and TRBJ2-4, is AAGVIQSPRHLIKEKRETATLKCYPIPRHDTVYWYQQGPGQDPQFLISFYEKMQSDKGSIPDRFSAQQFSDYHSELNMSSLELGDSALYFCASSSTGWLAKNIQYFGAGTRLSVL.

The chain has TRBV2 and TRBJ2-7; the D is unclear. Germline-derived CDR1 and CDR2 are SNHLY and FYNNEI. V was cut by 0 bases and J by 0 bases, with 6 bases left in between. This CDR3 has 14 residues. For the CDR3, the DNA is TGTGCCAGCAGTGAAGCCGGTGTCTCCTACGAGCAGTACTTC. It specifies CASSEAGVSYEQYF.

V and J are TRBV14 and TRBJ1-2, with 12 positions matching TRBD1. V shed 0 bases, J shed 8 bases, and the junction held 10 bases outside the gene matches. Germline lookup yields CDR1 SGHDN and CDR2 FVKESK. The CDR3 totals 17 residues. CDR3 nucleotides: TGTGCCAGCAGCCAAGATCGGGGACAGGGGGCTAACAGGGGCTACACCTTC. Amino acids: CASSQDRGQGANRGYTF.

The chain is built from TRBV7-9 and TRBJ1-2, with D maybe TRBD1 (6 bases). This CDR3 has 14 residues. V was trimmed by 4 bases and J by 6 bases, leaving 15 bases between them. Germline V CDR1 and CDR2: SEHNR, FQNEAQ (reference sequence). This chain's CDR3 is CASSSRGPVDGYTF. The CDR3 DNA reads as TGTGCCAGCAGCTCCAGGGGCCCGGTGGATGGCTACACCTTC.

This clone has only one observation. This sequence joins TRBV3-1 (or the pseudogene TRBV3-2) and TRBJ2-7; TRBD1 agrees at 9 bases. The V and J ends lost 2 bases and 7 bases, in that order; junction bases with no gene match: 15. Germline V gives CDR1 LGHDT, CDR2 YNNKEL (reference sequence). The CDR3 runs 17 residues. This chain's CDR3 is CASSQYRGPFLPREQYF. The CDR3, as DNA: TGTGCCAGCAGCCAATACAGGGGGCCCTTCCTTCCTAGGGAGCAGTACTTC.

V and J are TRBV5-5 and TRBJ2-7, with D perhaps matching TRBD2 (5 bases). Germline CDR1 is SGHKS and CDR2 is YYEKEE (reference sequence). V was shortened by 4 bases and J by 3 bases, with 11 bases between the two germline ends. The CDR3 has 13 residues. The CDR3 loop is CASSREESYEQYF. The DNA for the CDR3 is TGTGCCAGCAGCCGGGAAGAGAGCTACGAGCAGTACTTC.

The rearrangement links TRBV2 to TRBJ1-5, with 9 bases fitting TRBD1. Losses at the gene ends were 7 bases for V and 6 bases for J; bases not matched to a gene: 7. This CDR3 region has 14 residues. Germline assignment: CDR1 SNHLY and CDR2 FYNNEI. The CDR3 loop is CASIRDRDRQPQHF. The DNA for the CDR3 is TGTGCCAGCATCCGGGACAGGGACCGTCAGCCCCAGCATTTT.

The chain's CDR3 is CAWSVLFPNTEAFF. The DNA of the CDR3 is TGTGCCTGGAGTGTACTATTTCCGAACACTGAAGCTTTCTTT. The V call is TRBV30, the J call TRBJ1-1; D is unresolved. V lost 0 bases and J 1 base, leaving 9 bases between the germline ends. This CDR3 region has 14 residues. Germline values: CDR1 GTSNPN, CDR2 SVGIG (reference sequence).

V and J are TRBV2 and TRBJ2-7; TRBD1 matches at 7 bases. Germline V lookup: CDR1 SNHLY, CDR2 FYNNEI. This CDR3 has 13 residues. J gave up 1 base and V 10 bases, and 7 bases lay outside the gene matches. The CDR3 loop is CATSGTESYEQYF. The CDR3 DNA reads TGTGCCACCTCCGGGACAGAGTCCTACGAGCAGTACTTC.

The chain uses TRBV7-2 and TRBJ1-1; D not resolved. CDR3 size: 15 residues. CDR1 is SGHTA, CDR2 FQGNSA, per germline. V was clipped by 0 bases and J by 5 bases, with 13 bases between them. Here the CDR3 reads CASSLAPALRTEAFF. As DNA, the CDR3 is TGTGCCAGCAGCTTAGCGCCGGCCTTGAGGACTGAAGCTTTCTTT.

CDR3 region: CASSLPRGEGEAFF. DNA for the CDR3: TGTGCCAGCAGCTTACCCCGCGGAGAGGGTGAAGCTTTCTTT. The chain combines TRBV7-9 with TRBJ1-1, with no clear D. The CDR3 is 14 amino acids. From germline, CDR1 is SEHNR and CDR2 FQNEAQ (reference sequence). Trimming removed 2 bases at V and 7 bases at J, with 14 bases between.

The CDR3 DNA is TGTGCCAGCAGTGAGGGGACTTCTTACACTGAAGCTTTCTTT. This sequence encodes CASSEGTSYTEAFF. V usage is TRBV6-1 and J usage is TRBJ1-1, with D possibly being TRBD1 (5 bases). V dropped 3 bases and J dropped 3 bases, with 11 bases sitting between them. This CDR3 is 14 amino acids long. Germline values: CDR1 MNHNS, CDR2 SASEGT.

This chain uses TRBV29-1 with TRBJ1-1, with a tentative D call TRBD1 (5 bases). CDR3 length: 13 residues. Germline lookup yields CDR1 SQVTM and CDR2 ANQGSEA. Trimming took 7 bases from V and 0 from J, leaving 12 bases between them. CDR3 sequence (DNA): TGCAGCGCAGGACATGATTTGAACACTGAAGCTTTCTTT. Protein product: CSAGHDLNTEAFF.

The CDR3 region is CASSPQGQGDTQYF. DNA of the CDR3: TGTGCCAGCTCACCGCAGGGACAGGGGGATACGCAGTATTTT. The rearrangement links TRBV18 to TRBJ2-3; 10 nucleotides match TRBD1. The CDR3 covers 14 residues. Germline trimming cut 3 bases from V and 6 bases from J; bases unmatched to any gene: 3. Germline CDR1 is KGHSH and CDR2 is LQKENI.

The genes are TRBV25-1 and TRBJ1-1; weak D call: TRBD1 (5 bases). The V and J ends lost 2 bases and 7 bases respectively, with 17 bases between them. Per the germline V gene, CDR1 is MGHDK and CDR2 is SYGVNS. CDR3 length: 15 residues. CDR3 loop: CASSEGTSYGDEAFF. The CDR3 nucleotides read TGTGCCAGCAGTGAAGGGACTTCCTATGGGGATGAAGCTTTCTTT.